This TCR beta chain is drawn from a study of blood T cell repertoires in COVID-19. Study at large: Sample material is recorded as cDNA or gDNA derived from T cells, B-cell-depleted T cells, or PBMCs.

Trimming cost V 4 bases and J 2 bases; bases outside gene matches: 9. The CDR3 extends over 17 amino acids. Germline assignment: CDR1 SGHTA and CDR2 FQGNSA. As handled by the study authors: Amplifying reference gene primers gave estimates of nucleated cell counts. Libraries were prepared by immunoSEQ multiplex PCR; TCRdb keeps only in-frame clonotypes and omits some of them. V, J and clone size were drawn from that table, and D and trimming were deduced from the DNA. Here the sample spans roughly 250,000 clones, nearly 90% being singletons. The sample comprised peripheral blood. The TCR sequence derives from a woman in her 30s with acute or convalescent COVID-19. This chain joins TRBV7-2 and TRBJ1-3; 9 nucleotides match TRBD1. The CDR3 spells CASSSAGGTGTGNTIYF. The CDR3 DNA reads TGTGCCAGCAGCTCAGCAGGCGGGACAGGGACTGGAAACACCATATATTTT.